This TCR beta chain was sequenced for a study of blood T cells in healthy people across ages. Findings and caveats of the study: Fewer expanded clones and more diversity marked long-lived versus aged donors.

A J-beta primer mix and a sample-barcoded 5' primer were used in a second PCR of roughly 6 to 11 cycles. TCRdb processed the 5' RACE reads anew with MiXCR; each CDR3 protein has one entry. The repertoire holds about 1 million distinct CDR3 sequences, with more than 40% as singletons. With regard to this clonotype: Its antigen is still unknown.

Sequenced material: blood. The receptor was derived from a woman aged 60-75 years in good health.

The CDR3, as DNA: TGTGCCAGCTCACCATCACAGGGGGCATCTGAGCAGTTCTTC. Translation: CASSPSQGASEQFF. The chain employs TRBV18 and TRBJ2-1, with 9 bases matching TRBD1. CDR1 and CDR2 from the germline V gene are KGHSH and LQKENI. V shed 2 bases and J 9 bases; nucleotides not matched to a gene: 5. CDR3 length equals 14 residues. Full variable domain (outside the CDR3, taken from reference TRBV18 and TRBJ2-1): NAGVMQNPRHLVRRRGQEARLRCSPMKGHSHVYWYRQLPEEGLKFMVYLQKENIIDESGMPKERFSAEFPKEGPSILRIQQVVRGDSAAYFCASSPSQGASEQFFGPGTRLTVL.